The sequence of this TCR beta chain was determined in a study of CXCR3-negative and CXCR3-positive naive CD8 T cells. Study outcomes and limitations: A higher hydrophobicity marked the TRB CDR3s of CXCR3-positive naive cells versus CXCR3-negative naive cells. TRBV-TRBJ usage was similar across naive CXCR3 subsets but distinct in memory cells.

TRB cDNA was prepared as libraries by UMI-labeled 5' RACE. TCRdb re-called the 5' RACE reads and gives one entry per CDR3 protein, without DNA. The data show 150,000 or so distinct CDR3 sequences, and the top ten clones hold approximately 0.28%. CDR1 is SEHNR, CDR2 FQNEAQ, per germline (reference sequence). The CDR3 spans 15 residues. With regard to this clonotype: Its specificity is unknown.

The sequence came from a human donor in good health. Some clones in this sample may be carry-over from other donors' samples. Sequencing was performed on naive CXCR3+ CD8+ T cells from blood. The subset here: CD45RO-CCR7+CD27+CD95- naive CD8+ T cells expressing CXCR3 (TNR3+). The chain links TRBV7-9 to TRBJ1-4; TCRdb's D call, TRBD1, is unchecked because there is no DNA. CDR3 sequence reads: CASTPRPPELEKLFF.